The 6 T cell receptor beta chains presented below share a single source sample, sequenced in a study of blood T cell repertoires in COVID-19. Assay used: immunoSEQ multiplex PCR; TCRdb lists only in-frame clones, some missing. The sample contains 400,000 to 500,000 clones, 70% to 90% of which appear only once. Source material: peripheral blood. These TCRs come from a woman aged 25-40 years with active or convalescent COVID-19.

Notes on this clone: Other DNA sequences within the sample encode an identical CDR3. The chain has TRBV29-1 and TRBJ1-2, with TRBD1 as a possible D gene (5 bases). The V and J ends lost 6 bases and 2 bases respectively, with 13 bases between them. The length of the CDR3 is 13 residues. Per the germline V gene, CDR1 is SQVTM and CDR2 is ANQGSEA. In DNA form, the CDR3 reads TGCAGCGTCCGGGGGGGTGCGAACTATGGCTACACCTTC. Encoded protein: CSVRGGANYGYTF.

CDR3 sequence reads: CASSPAGTGNEKLFF. DNA of the CDR3: TGCGCCAGCAGCCCTGCCGGGACAGGGAATGAAAAACTGTTTTTT. V usage is TRBV4-1 and J usage is TRBJ1-4; 9 nucleotides match TRBD1. This CDR3 contains 15 residues. The V gene end was trimmed by 4 bases and the J gene end by 5 bases; junction bases not matched to a gene: 5. From germline, CDR1 is MGHRA and CDR2 YSYEKL.

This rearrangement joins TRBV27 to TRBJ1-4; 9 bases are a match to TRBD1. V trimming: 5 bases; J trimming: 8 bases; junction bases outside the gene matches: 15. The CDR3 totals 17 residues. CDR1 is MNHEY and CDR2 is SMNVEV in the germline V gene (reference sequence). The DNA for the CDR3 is TGTGCCAGCAGTCCCGGGACAGGGAGGCTCGGGGGCGAAAAACTGTTTTTT. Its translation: CASSPGTGRLGGEKLFF.

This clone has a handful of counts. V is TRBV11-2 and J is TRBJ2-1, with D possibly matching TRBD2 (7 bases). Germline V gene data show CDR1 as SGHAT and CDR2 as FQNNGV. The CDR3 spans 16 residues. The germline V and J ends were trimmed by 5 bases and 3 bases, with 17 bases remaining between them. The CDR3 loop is CASSPKSGGGYNEQFF. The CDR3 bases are TGTGCCAGCAGCCCAAAGTCGGGGGGCGGCTACAATGAGCAGTTCTTC.

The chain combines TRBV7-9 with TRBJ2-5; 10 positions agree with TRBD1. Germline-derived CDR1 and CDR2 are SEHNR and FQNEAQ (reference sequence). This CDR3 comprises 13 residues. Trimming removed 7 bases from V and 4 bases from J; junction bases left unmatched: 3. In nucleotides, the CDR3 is TGTGCCAGCAACGGACAGGGGGTAGAGACCCAGTACTTC. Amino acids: CASNGQGVETQYF.

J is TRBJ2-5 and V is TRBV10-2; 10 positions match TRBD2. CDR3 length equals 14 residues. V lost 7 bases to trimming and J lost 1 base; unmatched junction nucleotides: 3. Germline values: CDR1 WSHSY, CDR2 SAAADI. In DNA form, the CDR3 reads TGCGCCAGCACCGGACTAGCGGTCCAAGAGACCCAGTACTTC. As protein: CASTGLAVQETQYF.